These 25 T cell receptor beta chains came from one sample sequenced in a study of early stage breast cancer tumors. Using immunoSEQ multiplex PCR, the repertoire was profiled, and TCRdb retains in-frame clones only, with some absent. The sample lists about 72,000 clones, approximately 79% occurring once. Sequencing used blood. These TCRs come from a person between 60 and 70 years old with breast cancer.

This clone has just a few counts. This chain joins TRBV9 and TRBJ1-6, with D possibly matching TRBD1 (5 bases). The CDR3 covers 14 residues. The V gene's germline CDR1 is SGDLS and CDR2 YYNGEE. V shed 2 bases and J shed 5 bases, with 8 bases lying between them. CDR3 residues: CASSVGHNNSPLHF. The CDR3 DNA is TGTGCCAGCAGCGTCGGACACAATAATTCACCCCTCCACTTT.

This clone was counted once. The V and J genes are TRBV19 and TRBJ1-1; D possibly corresponds to TRBD1 (5 bases). This CDR3 has 13 amino acids. Trimming stripped 4 bases from V and 2 bases from J, with 8 bases between. Germline CDR1 and CDR2: LNHDA and SQIVND (reference sequence). CDR3 DNA: TGTGCCAGTAGTACGCAGGGTAACACTGAAGCTTTCTTT. Translating it yields CASSTQGNTEAFF.

This clone was seen a handful of times. The chain has TRBV30 and TRBJ1-1; D is unclear. This CDR3 is built from 14 residues. The germline gives CDR1 GTSNPN, CDR2 SVGIG (reference sequence). The V end lost 6 bases, the J end lost 6 bases, and 20 bases lay between the germline ends. This chain's CDR3 is CACGVRGSFAEAFF. The CDR3 DNA follows: TGTGCCTGTGGCGTCCGAGGGTCCTTCGCTGAAGCTTTCTTT.

The chain couples TRBV5-5 to TRBJ1-3, with D tentatively TRBD1 (6 bases). This CDR3 comprises 15 residues. Trimming left V 4 bases short and J 0 bases short, with 11 bases between. Germline V gene sequence: CDR1 SGHKS, CDR2 YYEKEE (reference sequence). The CDR3 DNA reads as TGTGCCAGCAGCCCTAGCAGGGGCTCTGGAAACACCATATATTTT. It yields the protein CASSPSRGSGNTIYF.

The genes are TRBV7-2 and TRBJ1-5; D gene ambiguous. The CDR3 is 16 amino acids. V gave up 4 bases and J gave up 0 bases, with 13 bases separating them. Germline loops: CDR1 SGHTA, CDR2 FQGNSA. In DNA, the CDR3 is TGTGCCAGCAGCTCCACCGCAGACTATAGCAATCAGCCCCAGCATTTT. Protein sequence: CASSSTADYSNQPQHF.

The chain has TRBV18 and TRBJ2-2, with 9 bases aligning to TRBD1. V shed 6 bases, J shed 3 bases, and the junction held 14 bases outside the gene matches. In germline, CDR1 is KGHSH, CDR2 LQKENI. This CDR3 has 18 amino acids. The CDR3 region has the DNA TGTGCCAGCTCGCCGCTTGGAGCGGGACAGGGATACACCGGGGAGCTGTTTTTT. It encodes CASSPLGAGQGYTGELFF.

This chain uses TRBV7-9 with TRBJ1-1, with 7 bases identical to TRBD1. The CDR3 runs to 15 residues. V dropped 5 bases and J dropped 5; count of bases not matched to a gene: 11. Germline V gene lookup returns CDR1 SEHNR and CDR2 FQNEAQ (reference sequence). CDR3 nucleotides: TGTGCCAGCAGCACGACGACAGGGTGGGGGACTGAAGCTTTCTTT. It translates to CASSTTTGWGTEAFF.

V gene TRBV6-1 combines with J gene TRBJ2-7; D possibly corresponds to TRBD2 (6 bases). CDR3 length equals 15 residues. V was pared by 4 bases and J by 2 bases, with 15 bases between. CDR1 is MNHNS and CDR2 is SASEGT in the germline V gene. The CDR3 sequence is CASSAVSSEPYEQYF. The DNA of the CDR3 is TGTGCCAGCAGTGCGGTTTCTAGCGAACCCTACGAGCAGTACTTC.

The chain uses TRBV10-3 and TRBJ2-7, with 9 nucleotides matching TRBD2. V lost 3 bases to trimming and J lost 7 bases; unmatched junction nucleotides: 13. CDR1 is ENHRY, CDR2 SYGVKD, per germline. The CDR3 extends over 16 amino acids. CDR3 region: CAISDLLASGTGEQYF. CDR3 sequence (DNA): TGTGCCATCAGTGATTTGTTGGCTAGCGGGACGGGGGAGCAGTACTTC.

This clone was detected a few times. V and J are TRBV5-4 and TRBJ1-1; D is possibly TRBD1 (6 bases). CDR3 length equals 14 residues. Germline CDR1 reads SGHNT; CDR2 reads YYREEE (reference sequence). V shed 6 bases and J shed 1 base, with 13 bases lying between them. The CDR3 spells CASNEQGRNTEAFF. DNA of the CDR3: TGTGCCAGCAACGAACAGGGAAGGAACACTGAAGCTTTCTTT.

This clone was seen only a few times. The chain employs TRBV7-9 and TRBJ1-5; D unclear. Germline-derived CDR1 and CDR2 are SEHNR and FQNEAQ (reference sequence). Deletions cut 1 base from V and 3 bases from J, with 10 bases between. This CDR3 has 15 amino acids. The CDR3 is CASSLGQMINQPQHF. The CDR3 DNA reads TGTGCCAGCAGCTTAGGGCAAATGATCAATCAGCCCCAGCATTTT.

This rearrangement joins TRBV29-1 to TRBJ2-7; D may be TRBD1 (6 bases). The germline CDR1 and CDR2 sequences are SQVTM and ANQGSEA. The length of the CDR3 is 13 residues. The V and J ends lost 0 bases and 3 bases respectively, with 9 bases between them. The CDR3 loop reads CSVEEGASYEQYF. In DNA, the CDR3 is TGCAGCGTTGAAGAGGGGGCGAGCTACGAGCAGTACTTC.

The V call is TRBV27, the J call TRBJ1-4; the D is unclear. V lost 5 bases and J lost 9, with 10 bases in between. Germline V gene lookup returns CDR1 MNHEY and CDR2 SMNVEV (reference sequence). This CDR3 is built from 12 residues. The CDR3 bases are TGTGCCAGCAGTCCCACTGGGCAAAAACTGTTTTTT. Translating it yields CASSPTGQKLFF.

The chain carries TRBV6-1 and TRBJ2-3, with 8 bases aligning to TRBD2. Germline-derived CDR1 and CDR2 are MNHNS and SASEGT. The ends lost 2 bases at V and 0 bases at J; junction bases unmatched: 7. CDR3 length: 17 amino acids. Here the CDR3 DNA reads TGTGCCAGCAGTGAATATTCATCGGGAGGGAGCACAGATACGCAGTATTTT. Protein: CASSEYSSGGSTDTQYF.

This chain links TRBV10-3 with TRBJ1-1; TRBD1 aligns across 7 bases. CDR3 size: 16 residues. V shed 4 bases and J 3 bases; nucleotides not matched to a gene: 11. Germline CDR1 and CDR2: ENHRY and SYGVKD. This chain's CDR3 is CAISASITGVDTEAFF. The CDR3 DNA is TGTGCCATCAGTGCTAGTATTACAGGGGTGGACACTGAAGCTTTCTTT.

The chain links TRBV4-1 to TRBJ2-1; the match to TRBD2 covers 12 bases. CDR3 length: 17 amino acids. Trimming removed 0 bases from V and 5 bases from J; junction bases left unmatched: 5. Per germline, CDR1 MGHRA and CDR2 YSYEKL. The CDR3 sequence is CASSQDPPSGRDNEQFF. The CDR3 nucleotides read TGCGCCAGCAGCCAAGATCCTCCTAGCGGGAGGGACAATGAGCAGTTCTTC.

V is TRBV11-3 and J is TRBJ2-3, with 10 bases matching TRBD1. CDR3 length: 16 residues. From germline, CDR1 is SGHNT and CDR2 YENEEA. The J segment lost 0 bases and the V segment lost 4 bases, leaving 4 bases of the junction unmatched. CDR3 in amino acids: CASSSSGQGSTDTQYF. For the CDR3, the DNA is TGTGCCAGCAGCTCCTCGGGACAGGGGAGCACAGATACGCAGTATTTT.

This rearrangement joins TRBV9 to TRBJ1-1; maybe TRBD1 (5 bases). Germline loops: CDR1 SGDLS, CDR2 YYNGEE. V was trimmed by 2 bases and J by 8 bases, leaving 10 bases between them. CDR3 length: 12 amino acids. CDR3 in amino acids: CASSVGTQEAFF. CDR3 DNA sequence: TGTGCCAGCAGCGTGGGGACTCAGGAAGCTTTCTTT.

The rearrangement links TRBV28 to TRBJ1-6; D remains ambiguous. CDR1 MDHEN and CDR2 SYDVKM come from the germline V gene. This CDR3 has 13 residues. Between the trimmed V and J ends, which lost 6 bases and 5 bases, there was a span of 8 bases. The CDR3 bases are TGTGCCAGCAGGATGGGGAATAATTCACCCCTCCACTTT. Translation: CASRMGNNSPLHF.

The gene calls are TRBV19 and TRBJ2-6; TRBD1 might be the D (6 bases). V was shortened by 3 bases and J by 0 bases, with 9 bases between the two germline ends. The CDR3 runs 16 residues. From germline, CDR1 is LNHDA and CDR2 SQIVND (reference sequence). The CDR3 loop reads CASSMNRVSGANVLTF. In DNA, the CDR3 is TGTGCCAGTAGTATGAACAGGGTCTCTGGGGCCAACGTCCTGACTTTC.

The gene calls are TRBV5-4 and TRBJ1-1, with 7 bases that match TRBD1. The CDR3 runs to 14 residues. Germline CDR1 is SGHNT and CDR2 is YYREEE (reference sequence). The ends lost 4 bases at V and 4 bases at J; junction bases unmatched: 7. The CDR3 sequence is CASSPGQTLTEAFF. CDR3 nucleotides: TGTGCCAGCAGCCCGGGACAGACTCTCACTGAAGCTTTCTTT.

The rearrangement links TRBV6-1 to TRBJ2-7; possible D gene TRBD1, 5 bases. The V and J ends lost 1 base and 9 bases respectively, with 16 bases between them. Germline CDR1 reads MNHNS; CDR2 reads SASEGT. The CDR3 extends over 14 amino acids. The CDR3 here is CASSEVMPGKGQYF. The CDR3 DNA reads TGTGCCAGCAGTGAAGTAATGCCAGGGAAGGGGCAGTACTTC.

The chain carries TRBV6-1 and TRBJ2-5, with D perhaps matching TRBD1 (6 bases). With 5 bases removed from V and 3 bases from J, the gap between germline ends came to 7 bases. Germline CDR1 is MNHNS and CDR2 is SASEGT. The CDR3 spans 12 residues. The CDR3 reads CASSRQEETQYF. Written as DNA, the CDR3 is TGTGCCAGCAGTAGACAGGAAGAGACCCAGTACTTC.

This clone has only a few counts. V is TRBV27 and J is TRBJ2-7, with D possibly being TRBD2 (5 bases). Germline CDR1 is MNHEY and CDR2 is SMNVEV (reference sequence). V lost 3 bases to trimming and J lost 6 bases, with 15 bases between them. This CDR3 has 14 residues. Here the CDR3 DNA reads TGTGCCAGCAGTTTGGCACTAGATCTTGGCGAGCAGTACTTC. Protein product: CASSLALDLGEQYF.

The chain has TRBV9 and TRBJ2-1; D ambiguous. CDR3 size: 14 residues. Germline assignment: CDR1 SGDLS and CDR2 YYNGEE. The germline V and J ends were trimmed by 3 bases and 0 bases, with 7 bases remaining between them. The CDR3 DNA is TGTGCCAGCAGCGCGGACCCCTCCTACAATGAGCAGTTCTTC. Its protein is CASSADPSYNEQFF.